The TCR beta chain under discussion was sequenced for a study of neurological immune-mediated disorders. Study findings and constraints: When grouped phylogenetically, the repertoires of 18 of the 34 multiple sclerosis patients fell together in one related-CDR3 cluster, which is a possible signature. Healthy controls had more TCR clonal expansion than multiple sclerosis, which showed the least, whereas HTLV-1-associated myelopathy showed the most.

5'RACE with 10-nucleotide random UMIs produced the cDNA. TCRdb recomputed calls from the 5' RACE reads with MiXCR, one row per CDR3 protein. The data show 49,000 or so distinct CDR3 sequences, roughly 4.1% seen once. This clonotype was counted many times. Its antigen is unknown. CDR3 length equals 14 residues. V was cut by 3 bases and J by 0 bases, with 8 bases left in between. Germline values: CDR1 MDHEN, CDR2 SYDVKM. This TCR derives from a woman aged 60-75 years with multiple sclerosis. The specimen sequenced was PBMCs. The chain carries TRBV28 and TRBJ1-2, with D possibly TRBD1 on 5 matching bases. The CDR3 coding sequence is TGTGCCAGCAGTTTTGGGGGAGCTAACTATGGCTACACCTTC. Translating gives CASSFGGANYGYTF.